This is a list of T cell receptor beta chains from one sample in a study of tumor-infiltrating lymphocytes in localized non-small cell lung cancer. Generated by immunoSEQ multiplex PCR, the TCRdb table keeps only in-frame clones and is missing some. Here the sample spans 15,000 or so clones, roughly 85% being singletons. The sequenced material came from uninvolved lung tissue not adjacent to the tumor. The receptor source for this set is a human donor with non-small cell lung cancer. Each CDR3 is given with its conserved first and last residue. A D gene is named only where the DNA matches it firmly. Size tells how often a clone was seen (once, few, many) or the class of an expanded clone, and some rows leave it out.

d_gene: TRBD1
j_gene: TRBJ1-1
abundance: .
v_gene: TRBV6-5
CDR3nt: TGTGCCAGCAGGGGTGCCGGGACAGGGGGGACTGAAGCTTTCTTT
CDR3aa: CASRGAGTGGTEAFF

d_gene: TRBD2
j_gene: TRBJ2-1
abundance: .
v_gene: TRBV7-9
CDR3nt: TGTGCCAGCAGCCCTAGCGGGGGGCTAAACAATGAGCAGTTCTTC
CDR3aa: CASSPSGGLNNEQFF

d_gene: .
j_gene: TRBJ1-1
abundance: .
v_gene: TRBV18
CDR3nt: TGTGCCAGCTCACAAGGACAGAGGACTGAAGCTTTCTTT
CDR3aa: CASSQGQRTEAFF

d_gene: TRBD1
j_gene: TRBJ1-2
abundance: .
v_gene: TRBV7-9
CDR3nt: TGTGCCAGCAGCGTACAGGGGAGAGGCTACACCTTC
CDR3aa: CASSVQGRGYTF

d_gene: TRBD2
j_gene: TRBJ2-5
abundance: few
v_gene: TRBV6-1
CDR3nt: TGTGCCAGCAGTGAACGGGCGGGAGGATGGGTTGAGACCCAGTACTTC
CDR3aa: CASSERAGGWVETQYF

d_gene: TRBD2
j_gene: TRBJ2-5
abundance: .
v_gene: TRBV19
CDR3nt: TGTGCCAGTAGTATTCGCGGGGGGGAGACCCAGTACTTC
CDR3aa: CASSIRGGETQYF

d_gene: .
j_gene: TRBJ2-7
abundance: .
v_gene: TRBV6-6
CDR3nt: TGTGCCAGCAGTCCTACGCGAGGGAACCGGCCCTACGAGCAGTACTTC
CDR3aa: CASSPTRGNRPYEQYF

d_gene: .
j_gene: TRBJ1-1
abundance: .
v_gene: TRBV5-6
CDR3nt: TGTGCCAGCAGCTTTGGGCAGTCTCAGAACACTGAAGCTTTCTTT
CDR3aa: CASSFGQSQNTEAFF

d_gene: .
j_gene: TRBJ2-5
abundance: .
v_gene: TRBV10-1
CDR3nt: TGCGCCAGCAGTCGGGACACCCAAGAGACCCAGTACTTC
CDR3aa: CASSRDTQETQYF

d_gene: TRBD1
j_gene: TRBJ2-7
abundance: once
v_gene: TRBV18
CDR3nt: TGTGCCAGCTCACCTATCGGACAGGGGGCAGGAGAGCAGTACTTC
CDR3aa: CASSPIGQGAGEQYF

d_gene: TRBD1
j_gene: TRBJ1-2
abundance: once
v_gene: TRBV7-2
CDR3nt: TGTGCCAGCAGCCTCGACAGGGGGCGAAACTATGGCTACACCTTC
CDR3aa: CASSLDRGRNYGYTF

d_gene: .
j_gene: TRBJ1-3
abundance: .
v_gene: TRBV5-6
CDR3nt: TGTGCCAGCAGCCCCTGGTCTGGAAACACCATATATTTT
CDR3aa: CASSPWSGNTIYF

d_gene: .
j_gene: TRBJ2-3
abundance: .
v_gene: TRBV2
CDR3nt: TGTGCCAGCAGGTCTATAGTACCCGATACGCAGTATTTT
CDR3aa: CASRSIVPDTQYF

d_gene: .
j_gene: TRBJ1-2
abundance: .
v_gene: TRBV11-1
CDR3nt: TGTGCCAGCAGCCCCCCAGGGGTCTATGGCTACACCTTC
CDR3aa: CASSPPGVYGYTF

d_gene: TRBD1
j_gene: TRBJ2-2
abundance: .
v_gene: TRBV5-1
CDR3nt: TGCGCCAGCAGCTTGTTCCAGGGGGCCGGGGAGCTGTTTTTT
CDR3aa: CASSLFQGAGELFF

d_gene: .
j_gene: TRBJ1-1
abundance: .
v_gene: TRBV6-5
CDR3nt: TGTGCCAGCAGTTACTTGGAGAACACTGAAGCTTTCTTT
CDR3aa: CASSYLENTEAFF

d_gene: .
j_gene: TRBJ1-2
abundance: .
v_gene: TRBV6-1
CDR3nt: TGTGCCAGCAGTGAAGGACGGAAACTCTATGGCTACACCTTC
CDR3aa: CASSEGRKLYGYTF

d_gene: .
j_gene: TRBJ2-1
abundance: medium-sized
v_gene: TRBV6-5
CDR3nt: TGTGCCAGCAGTTCGGGGGAAGTCCCCAATGAGCAGTTCTTC
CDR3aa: CASSSGEVPNEQFF

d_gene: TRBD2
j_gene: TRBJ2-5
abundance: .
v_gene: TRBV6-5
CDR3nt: TGTGCCAGCAGGTCCTCTAGCGGGGGACGTCGGGAGCAGTACTTC
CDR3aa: CASRSSSGGRREQYF

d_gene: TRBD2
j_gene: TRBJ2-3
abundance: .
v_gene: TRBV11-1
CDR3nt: TGTGCCAGCAGCTTCTTACTAGCGGGACCCACAGATACGCAGTATTTT
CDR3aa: CASSFLLAGPTDTQYF

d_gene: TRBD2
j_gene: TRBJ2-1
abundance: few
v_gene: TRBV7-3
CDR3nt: TGTGCCAGCAGCCCCGGTAGCGGGAGCTCCTACAATGAGCAGTTCTTC
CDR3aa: CASSPGSGSSYNEQFF

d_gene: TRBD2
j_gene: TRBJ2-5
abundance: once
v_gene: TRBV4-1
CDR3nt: TGCGCCAGCAGCCAAGTTGCGGGAGGGCTAGTGGAGACCCAGTACTTC
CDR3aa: CASSQVAGGLVETQYF

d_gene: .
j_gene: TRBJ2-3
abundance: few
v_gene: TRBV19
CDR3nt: TGTGCCAGTAGTATTGCCCGGTCCACAGATACGCAGTATTTT
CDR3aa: CASSIARSTDTQYF